This T cell receptor (beta chain) was observed in a study of T cells expressing NK-cell markers. Points from the study as a whole: Dominant NKG2C+ clonotypes made up roughly 1.0-7.5% of CD8+ T cells in several donors.

With the 5' RACE reads reprocessed, TCRdb shows one record per CDR3 protein and no DNA. The repertoire shows about 550,000 distinct CDR3 sequences; the top ten hold 3% to 4.5%. The CDR3 spans 13 residues. The germline gives CDR1 DFQATT, CDR2 SNEGSKA (reference sequence). On this clonotype itself: Its antigen remains unidentified.

This receptor was identified in a young man in good health. Specimen: blood T cells: a sorted CD56 or NKG2C T cell subset, CD4+ or CD8+ T cells, or bulk PBMC T cells (not recorded which). The chain uses TRBV20-1 and TRBJ2-7; the TCRdb call, TRBD1, lacks DNA for checking. This CDR3 reads CSARGAGVGEQYF.